A selection of T cell receptor beta chains follows, all from one sample in a study of T cells in Graves' hyperthyroidism and ophthalmopathy. TCRdb processed the multiplex PCR reads anew with MiXCR; each CDR3 protein has one entry. The sample contains roughly 290,000 distinct CDR3 sequences, over 15% of which appear only once. What was sequenced was blood. The source is a woman aged 60-75 years with Graves' ophthalmopathy. CDR3s include the opening cysteine and the closing phenylalanine or tryptophan. The order of the fields is D gene, clone size, J gene, V gene, CDR3 protein, CDR3 DNA. The D gene is left open where the match is weak. Size tells how often a clone was seen (once, few, many) or the class of an expanded clone, and some rows leave it out.

D: TRBD2; size: .; J: TRBJ2-7; V: TRBV5-1; CDR3: CASGTSGGQYREQYF; DNA: TGCGCCAGCGGGACTAGCGGGGGCCAGTATCGCGAGCAGTACTTC
D: .; size: many; J: TRBJ2-1; V: TRBV6-1; CDR3: CASRPPTLQATRGADEQFF; DNA: TGTGCCAGCAGGCCACCTACGTTGCAGGCGACCCGCGGCGCCGATGAGCAGTTCTTC
D: TRBD1; size: many; J: TRBJ1-1; V: TRBV20-1; CDR3: CSAGLGQGEKTEAFF; DNA: TGCAGTGCCGGACTGGGACAGGGAGAAAAAACTGAAGCTTTCTTT
D: TRBD2; size: few; J: TRBJ2-3; V: TRBV27; CDR3: CASSPRRLAIPTDTQYF; DNA: TGTGCCAGCAGTCCTCGCCGACTAGCGATTCCCACAGATACGCAGTATTTT
D: .; size: few; J: TRBJ1-5; V: TRBV18; CDR3: CASSPPGLSSNQPQHF; DNA: TGTGCCAGCTCACCACCGGGACTGAGTAGCAATCAGCCCCAGCATTTT
D: .; size: few; J: TRBJ2-2; V: TRBV11-2; CDR3: CASSFLRDTGELFF; DNA: TGTGCCAGCAGTTTTCTTAGAGACACCGGGGAGCTGTTTTTT
D: .; size: .; J: TRBJ1-1; V: TRBV5-6; CDR3: CASSRGDMNTEAFF; DNA: TGTGCCAGCAGCCGGGGAGATATGAACACTGAAGCTTTCTTT
D: .; size: many; J: TRBJ2-2; V: TRBV19; CDR3: CASSIVGLDTGELFF; DNA: TGTGCCAGTAGTATAGTAGGTTTGGACACCGGGGAGCTGTTTTTT
D: .; size: many; J: TRBJ2-7; V: TRBV20-1; CDR3: CSARTGTYSYEQYF; DNA: TGCAGTGCTAGAACCGGGACATACTCCTACGAGCAGTACTTC
D: TRBD2; size: .; J: TRBJ2-7; V: TRBV5-1; CDR3: CASIPGGTFSYEQYF; DNA: TGCGCCAGCATCCCCGGGGGGACTTTCTCCTACGAGCAGTACTTC
D: TRBD1; size: .; J: TRBJ1-6; V: TRBV6-8; CDR3: CASKDRVDSPLHF; DNA: TGTGCCAGCAAGGACAGGGTCGATTCACCCCTCCACTTT
D: TRBD2; size: .; J: TRBJ2-5; V: TRBV12-3/TRBV12-4; CDR3: CASSLGGSQYF; DNA: TGTGCCAGCAGTTTGGGGGGGAGCCAGTACTTC
D: .; size: many; J: TRBJ2-2; V: TRBV2; CDR3: CASRVGGNTGELFF; DNA: TGTGCCAGCAGAGTCGGAGGGAACACCGGGGAGCTGTTTTTT
D: .; size: .; J: TRBJ1-6; V: TRBV5-6; CDR3: CASSLGGRVGSPLHF; DNA: TGTGCCAGCAGTCTTGGGGGGCGCGTTGGGTCACCCCTCCACTTT
D: .; size: many; J: TRBJ2-7; V: TRBV12-3/TRBV12-4; CDR3: CASSRPGLSDEQYF; DNA: TGTGCCAGCAGCCGGCCGGGACTGTCGGACGAGCAGTACTTC
D: .; size: many; J: TRBJ1-1; V: TRBV7-9; CDR3: CASSRMGGVTEAFF; DNA: TGTGCCAGCAGCCGCATGGGGGGGGTCACTGAAGCTTTCTTT
D: TRBD1; size: .; J: TRBJ1-1; V: TRBV6-5; CDR3: CASSYTDRGNTEAFF; DNA: TGTGCCAGCAGTTACACCGACAGGGGGAACACTGAAGCTTTCTTT
D: .; size: many; J: TRBJ2-7; V: TRBV5-1; CDR3: CASSLTTGAYEQYF; DNA: TGCGCCAGCAGCCTGACAACGGGAGCCTACGAGCAGTACTTC
D: .; size: many; J: TRBJ1-5; V: TRBV28; CDR3: CASSLYVQPQHF; DNA: TGTGCCAGCAGTTTATACGTCCAGCCCCAGCATTTT
D: .; size: .; J: TRBJ1-6; V: TRBV27; CDR3: CASTETGPHYNSPLHF; DNA: TGTGCCAGCACCGAAACGGGACCTCACTATAATTCACCCCTCCACTTT
D: TRBD1; size: .; J: TRBJ1-2; V: TRBV15; CDR3: CATSGNNRGIYGYTF; DNA: TGTGCCACCAGCGGGAACAACAGGGGCATTTATGGCTACACCTTC
D: .; size: once; J: TRBJ2-1; V: TRBV11-3; CDR3: CASSLSFLASTYNEQFF; DNA: TGTGCCAGCAGCTTAAGTTTTTTGGCGAGCACCTACAATGAGCAGTTCTTC
D: TRBD1; size: few; J: TRBJ2-6; V: TRBV5-1; CDR3: CASSLGTGSPSGANVLTF; DNA: TGCGCCAGCAGCTTGGGGACAGGGTCCCCCTCTGGGGCCAACGTCCTGACTTTC
D: .; size: many; J: TRBJ1-2; V: TRBV20-1; CDR3: CSARVAEGGFDYTF; DNA: TGCAGTGCTAGAGTAGCGGAGGGGGGGTTCGACTACACCTTC
D: .; size: many; J: TRBJ2-5; V: TRBV3-1; CDR3: CASSQVGAAETQYF; DNA: TGTGCCAGCAGCCAAGTAGGGGCGGCAGAGACCCAGTACTTC
D: TRBD1; size: many; J: TRBJ1-3; V: TRBV4-3; CDR3: CASSQAGTGRGNTIYF; DNA: TGCGCCAGCAGCCAGGCGGGGACAGGGCGAGGAAACACCATATATTTT
D: .; size: .; J: TRBJ1-6; V: TRBV4-3; CDR3: CASSQDYGIRVPPLHF; DNA: TGCGCCAGCAGCCAAGATTATGGGATCCGGGTTCCACCCCTCCACTTT
D: TRBD2; size: .; J: TRBJ2-1; V: TRBV20-1; CDR3: CSARGGGDWAYNEQFF; DNA: TGCAGTGCTAGAGGGGGGGGGGACTGGGCCTACAATGAGCAGTTCTTC
D: TRBD1; size: .; J: TRBJ1-2; V: TRBV30; CDR3: CAWSGTGVYGYTF; DNA: TGTGCCTGGAGTGGGACAGGCGTCTATGGCTACACCTTC
D: .; size: many; J: TRBJ2-5; V: TRBV24-1; CDR3: CATSDFGGKETQYF; DNA: TGTGCCACCAGTGATTTCGGCGGCAAAGAGACCCAGTACTTC
D: TRBD1; size: few; J: TRBJ2-3; V: TRBV19; CDR3: CASSRQGGTDTQYF; DNA: TGTGCCAGTAGTAGACAGGGGGGCACAGATACGCAGTATTTT
D: .; size: many; J: TRBJ2-7; V: TRBV5-1; CDR3: CASSLKTTLTYEQYF; DNA: TGCGCCAGCAGCTTGAAGACGACCCTCACCTACGAGCAGTACTTC
D: TRBD1; size: .; J: TRBJ1-1; V: TRBV6-1; CDR3: CASSNYPGTGDVNTEAFF; DNA: TGTGCCAGCAGTAATTACCCCGGGACAGGGGATGTGAACACTGAAGCTTTCTTT
D: TRBD1; size: few; J: TRBJ2-7; V: TRBV2; CDR3: CASSEPTGNSYEQYF; DNA: TGTGCCAGCAGTGAACCGACAGGGAACTCCTACGAGCAGTACTTC
D: .; size: .; J: TRBJ2-7; V: TRBV6-1; CDR3: CASSPHRDEQYF; DNA: TGTGCCAGCAGTCCCCATCGGGACGAGCAGTACTTC
D: TRBD1; size: many; J: TRBJ2-5; V: TRBV14; CDR3: CASSQPLDRRETQYF; DNA: TGTGCCAGCAGCCAACCTCTGGACAGGAGGGAGACCCAGTACTTC
D: .; size: many; J: TRBJ1-1; V: TRBV6-1; CDR3: CASSEVYSNTEAFF; DNA: TGTGCCAGCAGTGAAGTGTACAGCAACACTGAAGCTTTCTTT
D: .; size: many; J: TRBJ2-7; V: TRBV5-1; CDR3: CASSFITSSYEQYF; DNA: TGCGCCAGCAGCTTTATCACCTCATCCTACGAGCAGTACTTC
D: .; size: many; J: TRBJ1-2; V: TRBV11-3; CDR3: CASSSRGLPVMYGYTF; DNA: TGTGCCAGCAGCTCTAGAGGACTGCCAGTAATGTATGGCTACACCTTC
D: TRBD1; size: .; J: TRBJ2-5; V: TRBV7-2; CDR3: CASSKSSQGGQETQYF; DNA: TGTGCCAGCAGCAAGTCGTCACAGGGGGGCCAAGAGACCCAGTACTTC
D: TRBD1; size: many; J: TRBJ1-6; V: TRBV2; CDR3: CASSDDRGSVGSPLHF; DNA: TGTGCCAGCAGCGATGACAGGGGTAGCGTTGGTTCACCCCTCCACTTT
D: TRBD1; size: many; J: TRBJ2-5; V: TRBV27; CDR3: CASREDRETEETQYF; DNA: TGTGCCAGCAGGGAGGACAGGGAGACCGAAGAGACCCAGTACTTC
D: TRBD1; size: few; J: TRBJ1-2; V: TRBV6-1; CDR3: CASSDLRDRGVRLGGYTF; DNA: TGTGCCAGCAGTGATCTCCGGGACAGGGGGGTTCGTTTGGGTGGCTACACCTTC
D: .; size: .; J: TRBJ2-5; V: TRBV5-1; CDR3: CASSLAGLRGQETQYF; DNA: TGCGCCAGCAGCTTGGCCGGACTTAGGGGCCAAGAGACCCAGTACTTC
D: TRBD2; size: many; J: TRBJ2-5; V: TRBV7-9; CDR3: CASSSAREEETQYF; DNA: TGTGCCAGCAGCTCTGCCCGGGAGGAAGAGACCCAGTACTTC
D: .; size: .; J: TRBJ2-7; V: TRBV5-4; CDR3: CASSRKASRGSYEQYF; DNA: TGTGCCAGCAGCCGAAAGGCAAGCAGAGGATCCTACGAGCAGTACTTC
D: .; size: many; J: TRBJ1-1; V: TRBV5-6; CDR3: CASSLERVANTEAFF; DNA: TGTGCCAGCAGCTTGGAGAGGGTGGCGAACACTGAAGCTTTCTTT
D: .; size: .; J: TRBJ2-2; V: TRBV6-2/TRBV6-3; CDR3: CATYPALGSTGELFF; DNA: TGTGCCACCTACCCCGCACTGGGGAGCACCGGGGAGCTGTTTTTT
D: .; size: few; J: TRBJ2-5; V: TRBV6-5; CDR3: CASSWSAPRPQYF; DNA: TGTGCCAGCAGTTGGTCCGCCCCCCGGCCCCAGTACTTC
D: .; size: many; J: TRBJ1-5; V: TRBV28; CDR3: CASSQGPGRNQPQHF; DNA: TGTGCCAGCAGCCAGGGACCGGGTCGCAATCAGCCCCAGCATTTT
D: .; size: .; J: TRBJ1-6; V: TRBV5-1; CDR3: CASSPQPGGAGPPLHF; DNA: TGCGCCAGCAGCCCACAGCCCGGGGGCGCAGGGCCACCCCTCCACTTT
D: TRBD2; size: few; J: TRBJ2-6; V: TRBV27; CDR3: CASSLREGRGANVLTF; DNA: TGTGCCAGCAGTTTACGGGAGGGGAGAGGGGCCAACGTCCTGACTTTC
D: .; size: .; J: TRBJ2-5; V: TRBV6-2/TRBV6-3; CDR3: CASRESLWKGETQYF; DNA: TGTGCCAGCAGAGAGAGCCTGTGGAAGGGAGAGACCCAGTACTTC
D: .; size: many; J: TRBJ2-3; V: TRBV18; CDR3: CASSPREKLATQYF; DNA: TGTGCCAGCTCACCACGGGAGAAGTTAGCTACGCAGTATTTT
D: TRBD1; size: many; J: TRBJ1-5; V: TRBV18; CDR3: CASSPGQEFNQPQHF; DNA: TGTGCCAGCTCCCCGGGACAGGAGTTCAATCAGCCCCAGCATTTT
D: .; size: few; J: TRBJ2-7; V: TRBV7-6; CDR3: CASSLNPLSYEQYF; DNA: TGTGCCAGCAGCTTAAATCCCTTGTCCTACGAGCAGTACTTC
D: TRBD2; size: many; J: TRBJ2-1; V: TRBV12-3/TRBV12-4; CDR3: CASSFTSGSNEQFF; DNA: TGTGCCAGCAGTTTCACTAGCGGGAGCAATGAGCAGTTCTTC